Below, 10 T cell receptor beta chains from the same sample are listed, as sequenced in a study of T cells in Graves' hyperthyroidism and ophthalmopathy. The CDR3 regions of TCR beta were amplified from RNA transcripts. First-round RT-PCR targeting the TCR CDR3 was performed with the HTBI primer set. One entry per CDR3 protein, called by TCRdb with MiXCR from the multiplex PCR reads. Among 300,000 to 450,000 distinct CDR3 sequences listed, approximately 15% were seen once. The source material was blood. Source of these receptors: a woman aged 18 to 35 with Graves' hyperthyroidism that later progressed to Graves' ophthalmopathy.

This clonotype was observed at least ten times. This CDR3 is CASSYGRDRAPEAFF. DNA for the CDR3: TGTGCCAGCAGTTACGGTCGGGACAGGGCACCTGAAGCTTTCTTT. The chain recombines TRBV6-5 with TRBJ1-1; TRBD1 matches at 9 bases. This CDR3 has 15 residues. Germline CDR1 and CDR2: MNHEY and SVGAGI. V gave up 2 bases and J gave up 6 bases; unmatched junction bases: 7.

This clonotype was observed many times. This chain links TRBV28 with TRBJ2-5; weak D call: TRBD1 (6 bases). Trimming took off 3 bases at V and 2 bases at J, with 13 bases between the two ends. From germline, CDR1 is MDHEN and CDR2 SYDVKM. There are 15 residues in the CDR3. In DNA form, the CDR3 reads TGTGCCAGCAGTTTTGGGGGCCAAGTACAAGAGACCCAGTACTTC. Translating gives CASSFGGQVQETQYF.

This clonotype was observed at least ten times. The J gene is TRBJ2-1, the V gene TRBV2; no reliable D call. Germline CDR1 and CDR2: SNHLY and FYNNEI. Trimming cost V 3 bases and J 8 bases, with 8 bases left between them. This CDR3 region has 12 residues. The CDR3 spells CASSDYADEQFF. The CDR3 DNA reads TGTGCCAGCAGTGACTATGCCGATGAGCAGTTCTTC.

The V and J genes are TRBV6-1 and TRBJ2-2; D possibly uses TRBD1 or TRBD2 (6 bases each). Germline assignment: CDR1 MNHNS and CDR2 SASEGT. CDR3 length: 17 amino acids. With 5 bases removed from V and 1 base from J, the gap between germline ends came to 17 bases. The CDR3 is CASSTDRWGENTGELFF. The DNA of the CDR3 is TGTGCCAGCAGTACCGACAGGTGGGGGGAGAACACCGGGGAGCTGTTTTTT.

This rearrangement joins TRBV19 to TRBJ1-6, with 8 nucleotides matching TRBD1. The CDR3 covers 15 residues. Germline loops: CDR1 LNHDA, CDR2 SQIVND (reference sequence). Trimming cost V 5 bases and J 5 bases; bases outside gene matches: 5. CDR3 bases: TGTGCCAGTAGTGCGCGACAGGGGCATAATTCACCCCTCCACTTT. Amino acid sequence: CASSARQGHNSPLHF.

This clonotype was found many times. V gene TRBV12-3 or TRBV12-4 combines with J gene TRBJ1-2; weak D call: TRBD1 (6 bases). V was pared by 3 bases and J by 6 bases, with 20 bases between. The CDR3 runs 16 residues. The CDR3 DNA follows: TGTGCCAGCAGTTTCAGGGGACGTGGACCGATGGATGGCTACACCTTC. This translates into CASSFRGRGPMDGYTF.

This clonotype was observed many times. The CDR3 is CASSSEGADYGYTF. The CDR3 bases are TGTGCCAGCAGTTCAGAGGGGGCTGACTATGGCTACACCTTC. This chain connects TRBV12-3 or TRBV12-4 to TRBJ1-2, with 7 bases fitting TRBD1. V lost 4 bases, J lost 3 bases, and 5 bases stayed unmatched. The CDR3 has 14 residues.

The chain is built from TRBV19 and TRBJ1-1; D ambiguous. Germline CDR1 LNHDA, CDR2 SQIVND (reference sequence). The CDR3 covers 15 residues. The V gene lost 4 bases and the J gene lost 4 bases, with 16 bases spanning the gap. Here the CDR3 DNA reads TGTGCCAGTAGTAAGGCGGTCTCCAGAGTCACTGAAGCTTTCTTT. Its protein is CASSKAVSRVTEAFF.

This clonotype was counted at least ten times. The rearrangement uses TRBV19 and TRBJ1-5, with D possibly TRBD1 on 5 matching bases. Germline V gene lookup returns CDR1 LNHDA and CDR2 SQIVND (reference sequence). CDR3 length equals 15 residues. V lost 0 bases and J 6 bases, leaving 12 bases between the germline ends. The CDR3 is CASSIEGRETQPQHF. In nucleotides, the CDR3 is TGTGCCAGTAGTATAGAAGGCAGGGAGACTCAGCCCCAGCATTTT.

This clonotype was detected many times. The CDR3 is CASSDRGPRTGNTIYF. The CDR3 DNA is TGTGCCAGCAGTGACCGGGGCCCACGGACTGGAAACACCATATATTTT. The chain couples TRBV2 to TRBJ1-3; weak D call: TRBD1 (5 bases). CDR1 and CDR2 (germline): SNHLY, FYNNEI. This CDR3 has 16 residues. The ends were cut back, 3 bases at V and 2 bases at J, with 14 bases in the middle.